This TCR beta chain was profiled in a study of Graves' ophthalmopathy and Graves' hyperthyroidism. General observations from the study: Among expanded thyroid clonotypes above 0.001 frequency, most also occurred in blood. The model's ophthalmopathy progression predictions had around 64% sensitivity and less than 85% specificity.

This clonotype occurred many times. The antigen is undetermined. Amplification of TCR beta CDR3 regions used RNA transcripts. Second-round multiplex PCR came after a first-round RT-PCR that employed HTBI primers. Via MiXCR, TCRdb re-called the multiplex PCR reads, giving one row per CDR3 protein. The sample records more than 300,000 distinct CDR3 sequences, 15% being singletons. V lost 6 bases to trimming and J lost 2 bases, with 15 bases between them. The CDR3 length is 15 residues. The germline V gene has CDR1 KGHDR and CDR2 SFDVKD. Other autoimmune disease, uncontrolled infection, pregnancy and lactation led to exclusion.

Sequencing was carried out using peripheral blood. The receptor's source is a woman aged 18-30 years with stable Graves' hyperthyroidism. V and J are TRBV24-1 and TRBJ2-5; TRBD2 is a possible D gene (6 bases). The CDR3 DNA reads as TGTGCCACCAGTCCCTCCTGGGGGAGGCAAGAGACCCAGTACTTC. Residues: CATSPSWGRQETQYF.